The 32 T cell receptor beta chains below all came from one sample that was sequenced in a study of cytomegalovirus exposure and HLA in healthy donors. The PCR employed 60 Vbeta primers together with 13 Jbeta primers. Sequenced by immunoSEQ multiplex PCR; TCRdb stores in-frame clones only, minus some. Among over 100,000 clones listed, approximately 78% were seen once. Source material: PBMCs. These receptors all stem from a female donor in good health and CMV-seronegative.

This clone has a handful of counts. V and J are TRBV2 and TRBJ1-1; D remains ambiguous. The length of the CDR3 is 13 residues. The V gene's germline CDR1 is SNHLY and CDR2 FYNNEI. Trimming shortened V by 6 bases and J by 0 bases, and 8 bases separated the two germline ends. The CDR3 sequence is CASRRYMNTEAFF. The CDR3 DNA follows: TGTGCCAGCAGACGGTATATGAACACTGAAGCTTTCTTT.

This chain joins TRBV6-6 and TRBJ2-7; no definite D call. The CDR3 extends over 12 amino acids. V was shortened by 3 bases and J by 5 bases, with 8 bases between the two germline ends. The V gene's germline CDR1 is MNHNY and CDR2 SVGAGI (reference sequence). CDR3 amino acids: CASSYTPNEQYF. The CDR3, as DNA: TGTGCCAGCAGTTATACACCCAACGAGCAGTACTTC.

This clone was seen a single time. The V call is TRBV28, the J call TRBJ1-1; 11 bases align to TRBD1. There are 15 residues in the CDR3. Germline lookup yields CDR1 MDHEN and CDR2 SYDVKM. The V segment lost 7 bases and the J segment 5 bases; nucleotides outside the gene matches: 9. CDR3 DNA sequence: TGTGCCAGCACCACGGACAGGGGGCGGGTGACTGAAGCTTTCTTT. It yields the protein CASTTDRGRVTEAFF. Complete variable domain (other parts from reference TRBV28 and TRBJ1-1): DVKVTQSSRYLVKRTGEKVFLECVQDMDHENMFWYRQDPGLGLRLIYFSYDVKMKEKGDIPEGYSVSREKKERFSLILESASTNQTSMYLCASTTDRGRVTEAFFGQGTRLTVV.

V is TRBV27 and J is TRBJ2-1, with D possibly being TRBD2 (6 bases). The germline CDR1 and CDR2 sequences are MNHEY and SMNVEV (reference sequence). Deletions cut 5 bases from V and 6 bases from J, with 26 bases between. The CDR3 runs to 18 residues. This chain's CDR3 is CASSPRSIRGREANEQFF. Here the CDR3 DNA reads TGTGCCAGCAGTCCGCGCTCTATTCGGGGGAGAGAGGCCAATGAGCAGTTCTTC.

CDR3 sequence: CASSLGSIGQNTQYF. In nucleotides, the CDR3 is TGTGCCAGCAGTTTAGGGTCCATTGGGCAGAATACGCAGTATTTT. The chain recombines TRBV27 with TRBJ2-3; D unresolved. This CDR3 region has 15 residues. V lost 2 bases to trimming and J lost 7 bases, with 16 bases between them. The V gene's germline CDR1 is MNHEY and CDR2 SMNVEV (reference sequence).

Remarks on this clone: The sample has other DNA sequences that encode this CDR3 too. The chain couples TRBV9 to TRBJ2-1; 9 bases map to TRBD2. This CDR3 has 15 amino acids. Per the germline V gene, CDR1 is SGDLS and CDR2 is YYNGEE. V was clipped by 3 bases and J by 2 bases; unmatched bases: 3. In DNA form, the CDR3 reads TGTGCCAGCAGCGGACTAGCGGTCCCCTACAATGAGCAGTTCTTC. Its protein product is CASSGLAVPYNEQFF. The variable domain in full, with the rest retrieved from reference TRBV9 and TRBJ2-1, is DSGVTQTPKHLITATGQRVTLRCSPRSGDLSVYWYQQSLDQGLQFLIQYYNGEERAKGNILERFSAQQFPDLHSELNLSSLELGDSALYFCASSGLAVPYNEQFFGPGTRLTVL.

This chain uses TRBV6-1 with TRBJ2-1; 10 bases agree with TRBD2. V lost 4 bases and J lost 3; bases outside the gene matches: 12. The CDR3 sequence is 18 residues long. The germline CDR1 and CDR2 sequences are MNHNS and SASEGT. CDR3 nucleotide sequence: TGTGCCAGCAGTGTAAACCCGTGGACTAGCGGAGTCTACAATGAGCAGTTCTTC. The encoded protein is CASSVNPWTSGVYNEQFF.

DNA for the CDR3: TGTGCCAGCAGCTCCCTGGACGGAGGTTATGGCTACACCTTC. Translating it yields CASSSLDGGYGYTF. The J gene is TRBJ1-2, the V gene TRBV5-6; no clear D. V was shortened by 3 bases and J by 5 bases, with 14 bases between the two germline ends. CDR3 length: 14 amino acids. Germline-derived CDR1 and CDR2 are SGHDT and YYEEEE.

This clone was seen once. The J gene is TRBJ2-4, the V gene TRBV4-2, with 7 bases that match TRBD1. Looked up from germline, CDR1 is LGHNA and CDR2 is YNFKEQ. J gave up 5 bases and V 4 bases, and 11 bases lay outside the gene matches. This CDR3 contains 16 residues. The CDR3 sequence is CASSPLLDRDENIQYF. Written as DNA, the CDR3 is TGTGCCAGCAGCCCCCTACTCGACAGGGACGAAAACATTCAGTACTTC.

V gene TRBV11-2 combines with J gene TRBJ2-1; D unclear. The V end lost 2 bases, the J end lost 2 bases, and 7 bases lay between the germline ends. Germline values: CDR1 SGHAT, CDR2 FQNNGV. This CDR3 region has 14 residues. The CDR3, as DNA: TGTGCCAGCAGCTTACATGGGCCCTACAATGAGCAGTTCTTC. Translated: CASSLHGPYNEQFF.

This clone came up once. The chain uses TRBV7-9 and TRBJ2-5, with no clear D. CDR1 is SEHNR, CDR2 FQNEAQ, per germline (reference sequence). CDR3 length equals 13 residues. Trimming took 5 bases from V and 5 from J, leaving 12 bases between them. The DNA for the CDR3 is TGTGCCAGCAGCCGGTACATCGGGGAGACCCAGTACTTC. Translated, it gives CASSRYIGETQYF.

This chain connects TRBV7-3 to TRBJ2-1, with D perhaps TRBD2 (6 bases). Per the germline V gene, CDR1 is SGHTA and CDR2 is FQGTGA. This CDR3 contains 16 residues. V dropped 5 bases and J dropped 2 bases, with 16 bases sitting between them. The CDR3 loop reads CASSGAWGDPYNEQFF. DNA for the CDR3: TGTGCCAGCAGCGGAGCTTGGGGGGATCCCTACAATGAGCAGTTCTTC. Using reference TRBV7-3 and TRBJ2-1 for the parts outside the CDR3, the full variable domain is GAGVSQTPSNKVTEKGKYVELRCDPISGHTALYWYRQSLGQGPEFLIYFQGTGAADDSGLPNDRFFAVRPEGSVSTLKIQRTERGDSAVYLCASSGAWGDPYNEQFFGPGTRLTVL.

This clone was seen once. The chain couples TRBV4-2 to TRBJ1-4; D is uncertain. V dropped 2 bases and J dropped 3 bases, with 10 bases sitting between them. The CDR3 spans 15 residues. Germline values: CDR1 LGHNA, CDR2 YNFKEQ. The CDR3 loop is CASSQTELANEKLFF. For the CDR3, the DNA is TGTGCCAGCAGCCAAACGGAGTTGGCTAATGAAAAACTGTTTTTT.

This chain connects TRBV30 to TRBJ2-5, with unresolved D. With the DNA end fitting TRBJ2-7 better, the J assignment may be wrong. CDR3 size: 12 residues. Germline loops: CDR1 GTSNPN, CDR2 SVGIG (reference sequence). The CDR3 protein is CAWRLLDYEQYF. CDR3 bases: TGTGCCTGGAGACTTCTAGACTACGAGCAGTACTTC.

The rearrangement uses TRBV12-5 and TRBJ2-1; D uncertain. The CDR3 totals 13 residues. Germline lookup yields CDR1 LGHNT and CDR2 FRNRAP. V was trimmed by 6 bases and J by 2 bases, leaving 8 bases between them. CDR3 amino acids: CASGSSAYNEQFF. The CDR3 bases are TGTGCTAGTGGGTCGAGCGCCTACAATGAGCAGTTCTTC.

The chain carries TRBV6-5 and TRBJ1-1, with D perhaps TRBD1 (6 bases). V was cut by 6 bases and J by 2 bases, with 10 bases left in between. Germline loops: CDR1 MNHEY, CDR2 SVGAGI. The CDR3 has 13 amino acids. The CDR3 here is CASRLTGNTEAFF. For the CDR3, the DNA is TGTGCCAGCAGGTTGACAGGAAACACTGAAGCTTTCTTT.

The chain couples TRBV20-1 to TRBJ1-2; 8 nucleotides agree with TRBD1. Trimming at V came to 5 bases and at J to 7 bases, leaving 3 bases not matched to a gene. The V gene's germline CDR1 is DFQATT and CDR2 SNEGSKA (reference sequence). CDR3 length: 11 amino acids. The CDR3 bases are TGCAGTGCTTCAGGGGGCTCTGGCTACACCTTC. Its protein is CSASGGSGYTF.

The chain employs TRBV4-1 and TRBJ1-1, with 7 bases matching TRBD1. V shed 0 bases, J shed 1 base, and the junction held 8 bases outside the gene matches. The CDR3 is made up of 17 amino acids. The germline V gene has CDR1 MGHRA and CDR2 YSYEKL. The DNA of the CDR3 is TGCGCCAGCAGCCAAGATTTTCCGGGACAGCGGAACACTGAAGCTTTCTTT. Translating it yields CASSQDFPGQRNTEAFF.

The chain employs TRBV4-2 and TRBJ2-2, with TRBD2 matching 10 bases. Germline values: CDR1 LGHNA, CDR2 YNFKEQ. The CDR3 loop spans 17 amino acids. V shed 0 bases and J 1 base; nucleotides not matched to a gene: 2. The CDR3 is CASSQERTSGNTGELFF. The CDR3 DNA reads as TGTGCCAGCAGCCAAGAAAGGACTAGCGGGAACACCGGGGAGCTGTTTTTT.

This clone was observed a few times. The chain recombines TRBV30 with TRBJ2-5; D might be TRBD2 (5 bases). Trimming removed 2 bases at V and 5 bases at J, with 9 bases between. The CDR3 totals 12 residues. The germline gives CDR1 GTSNPN, CDR2 SVGIG (reference sequence). The CDR3: CAWSPGVETQYF. For the CDR3, the DNA is TGTGCCTGGAGTCCCGGGGTTGAGACCCAGTACTTC.

This chain uses TRBV2 with TRBJ2-5; perhaps TRBD1 as D (5 bases). Looked up from germline, CDR1 is SNHLY and CDR2 is FYNNEI. The CDR3 is made up of 14 amino acids. V was pared by 4 bases and J by 4 bases, with 13 bases between. This CDR3 reads CASSGQGSGETQYF. In nucleotides, the CDR3 is TGTGCCAGCAGTGGTCAGGGTTCGGGAGAGACCCAGTACTTC.

This chain uses TRBV7-2 with TRBJ1-2; D might be TRBD1 (6 bases). This CDR3 has 13 amino acids. V lost 8 bases, J lost 10 bases, and 20 bases lay in between. Per the germline V gene, CDR1 is SGHTA and CDR2 is FQGNSA. CDR3 DNA: TGTGCCAGCGCACTAATATCACAGGGCGTCTACACCTTC. Translating it yields CASALISQGVYTF.

The V call is TRBV14, the J call TRBJ2-1; D is uncertain. Trimming removed 2 bases from V and 5 bases from J, with 7 bases in between. This CDR3 comprises 13 residues. Germline CDR1 reads SGHDN; CDR2 reads FVKESK. The CDR3 nucleotides read TGTGCCAGCAGCCAATCACAGAACAATGAGCAGTTCTTC. Translation gives CASSQSQNNEQFF.

The chain combines TRBV29-1 with TRBJ1-3; D uncertain. With 1 base removed from V and 0 bases from J, the gap between germline ends came to 4 bases. The CDR3 totals 13 residues. The V gene's germline CDR1 is SQVTM and CDR2 ANQGSEA. The CDR3 nucleotides read TGCAGCGTTGAAGCCTACTCTGGAAACACCATATATTTT. As protein: CSVEAYSGNTIYF.

The V call is TRBV5-1, the J call TRBJ2-1, with TRBD2 as a possible D gene (5 bases). The CDR3 is 16 amino acids. The V and J ends lost 4 bases and 3 bases respectively, with 17 bases between them. Germline lookup yields CDR1 SGHRS and CDR2 YFSETQ. CDR3 DNA sequence: TGCGCCAGCAGCCCCGCCGACGGACTTGGCTACAATGAGCAGTTCTTC. Translation gives CASSPADGLGYNEQFF.

The gene calls are TRBV5-1 and TRBJ2-3, with a possible D match to TRBD2 (6 bases). The CDR3 runs to 15 residues. Germline V gene sequence: CDR1 SGHRS, CDR2 YFSETQ. Trimming took off 0 bases at V and 3 bases at J, with 11 bases between the two ends. As DNA, the CDR3 is TGCGCCAGCAGCTTGGGGGACTCTAGAACAGATACGCAGTATTTT. Amino acid sequence: CASSLGDSRTDTQYF.

The chain carries TRBV6-5 and TRBJ2-3; 7 nucleotides agree with TRBD1. V trimming: 4 bases; J trimming: 6 bases; junction bases outside the gene matches: 4. This CDR3 comprises 13 residues. Looked up from germline, CDR1 is MNHEY and CDR2 is SVGAGI. In DNA form, the CDR3 reads TGTGCCAGCAGTTTGAAGGGGGCGGATACGCAGTATTTT. Translating it yields CASSLKGADTQYF.

In this sample, this clone turned up once. The V gene is TRBV7-2, the J gene TRBJ2-7, with D perhaps matching TRBD2 (6 bases). V was cut by 0 bases and J by 0 bases, with 12 bases left in between. Germline assignment: CDR1 SGHTA and CDR2 FQGNSA. The CDR3 has 16 residues. CDR3 amino acids: CASSLAPAGFSYEQYF. The CDR3 DNA is TGTGCCAGCAGCTTAGCGCCAGCGGGTTTCTCCTACGAGCAGTACTTC.

There are a few counts of this clone. CDR3 DNA sequence: TGTGCCAGCAGCTTAGGGACTAGCGGGAGGAGGGCCTCCGAGCAGTACTTC. It specifies CASSLGTSGRRASEQYF. The chain employs TRBV7-2 and TRBJ2-7; 14 bases are a match to TRBD2. The V segment lost 1 base and the J segment 6 bases; nucleotides outside the gene matches: 8. The CDR3 is 17 amino acids. The germline gives CDR1 SGHTA, CDR2 FQGNSA.

The V and J genes are TRBV7-2 and TRBJ2-3, with TRBD2 matching over 7 bases. Per the germline V gene, CDR1 is SGHTA and CDR2 is FQGNSA. The ends lost 4 bases at V and 2 bases at J; junction bases unmatched: 18. The CDR3 contains 19 residues. CDR3 DNA: TGTGCCAGCAGCTCCCGACGGGTGATTAGCGCGGGAGCCACAGATACGCAGTATTTT. Encoded protein: CASSSRRVISAGATDTQYF.

The chain joins TRBV28 to TRBJ2-5; D is possibly TRBD1 (6 bases). Trimming shortened V by 7 bases and J by 3 bases, and 15 bases separated the two germline ends. Per germline, CDR1 MDHEN and CDR2 SYDVKM. CDR3 length: 14 amino acids. Here the CDR3 DNA reads TGTGCCAGCACTCCCCTGGACAGAGAAGAGACCCAGTACTTC. Its translation is CASTPLDREETQYF. The variable domain in full, with the rest retrieved from reference TRBV28 and TRBJ2-5, is DVKVTQSSRYLVKRTGEKVFLECVQDMDHENMFWYRQDPGLGLRLIYFSYDVKMKEKGDIPEGYSVSREKKERFSLILESASTNQTSMYLCASTPLDREETQYFGPGTRLLVL.

The J gene is TRBJ1-2, the V gene TRBV5-1; a weak D match, TRBD1 (5 bases). Germline CDR1 reads SGHRS; CDR2 reads YFSETQ. Trimming removed 4 bases at V and 0 bases at J, with 13 bases between. This CDR3 has 15 residues. In nucleotides, the CDR3 is TGCGCCAGCAGCACCCAGGGTCCAGCTAACTATGGCTACACCTTC. Protein: CASSTQGPANYGYTF.